These 30 T cell receptor beta chains share one sample of origin, sequenced in a study of blood T cell repertoires in COVID-19. Produced via immunoSEQ multiplex PCR; TCRdb's table is partial and in-frame only. The table shows 200,000 or so clones, with about 80% occurring only once. Input material: PBMCs or T cells enriched from blood (not recorded which). The source is a man between 35 and 55 years old who had recovered from COVID-19.

The rearrangement joins TRBV5-1 to TRBJ2-2; D uncertain. The CDR3 is 11 residues long. CDR1 is SGHRS and CDR2 is YFSETQ in the germline V gene. The V end was cut by 7 bases, the J end by 7 bases, with 8 bases between. The CDR3 nucleotides read TGCGCCAGCCTTCCGGGCGGGGAGCTGTTTTTT. Translation: CASLPGGELFF.

The chain combines TRBV7-9 with TRBJ2-1; 7 positions agree with TRBD1. Germline values: CDR1 SEHNR, CDR2 FQNEAQ (reference sequence). After removal of 4 bases from V and 8 bases from J, the junction contained 20 bases not matched to a gene. The CDR3 extends over 18 amino acids. The CDR3 DNA reads TGTGCCAGCAGCTCTCTGGACCGGACGGGGAATAGGGGGCATGAGCAGTTCTTC. Protein product: CASSSLDRTGNRGHEQFF.

With regard to this clone: One end of the junction is discordant with germline, which a read error may explain. This chain connects TRBV5-1 to TRBJ2-2; weak D call: TRBD2 (6 bases). CDR1 and CDR2 from the germline V gene are SGHRS and YFSETQ. The CDR3 covers 15 residues. CDR3 region: CASNLEGRGTGELFF. CDR3 sequence (DNA): TGCGCCAGCAACTTGGAGGGGCGCGGCACCGGGGAGCTGTTTTTT.

J is TRBJ2-3 and V is TRBV5-1, with D perhaps TRBD1 (6 bases). Trimming pared 0 bases from V and 5 bases from J, leaving 10 bases between. Germline V CDR1 and CDR2: SGHRS, YFSETQ. CDR3 length: 14 residues. CDR3 loop: CASSLGGQRDTQYF. Here the CDR3 DNA reads TGCGCCAGCAGCTTGGGAGGACAGAGAGATACGCAGTATTTT. The entire variable domain, with the rest obtained from reference TRBV5-1 and TRBJ2-3, is as follows: KAGVTQTPRYLIKTRGQQVTLSCSPISGHRSVSWYQQTPGQGLQFLFEYFSETQRNKGNFPGRFSGRQFSNSRSEMNVSTLELGDSALYLCASSLGGQRDTQYFGPGTRLTVL.

The chain uses TRBV5-1 and TRBJ1-3, with 7 bases lining up with TRBD1. Germline CDR1 and CDR2: SGHRS and YFSETQ. The CDR3 length is 15 residues. Germline trimming cut 3 bases from V and 0 bases from J; bases unmatched to any gene: 3. DNA for the CDR3: TGCGCCAGCAGCTCCGGACAGGCCTCTGGAAACACCATATATTTT. Encoded protein: CASSSGQASGNTIYF.

This chain links TRBV6-5 with TRBJ1-2; 7 nucleotides line up with TRBD1. The CDR3 contains 11 residues. The V gene's germline CDR1 is MNHEY and CDR2 SVGAGI. The junction had 2 bases not matched to a gene; V was cut back by 5 bases and J by 8 bases. The CDR3 region has the DNA TGTGCCAGCAGTACAGGGGAGGGCTACACCTTC. Translating gives CASSTGEGYTF.

The genes are TRBV30 and TRBJ1-2; TRBD1 is a possible D gene (6 bases). Germline assignment: CDR1 GTSNPN and CDR2 SVGIG (reference sequence). The CDR3 extends over 15 amino acids. V was cut by 0 bases and J by 4 bases, with 15 bases left in between. The CDR3 reads CAWSVRGAEFYGYTF. The CDR3 nucleotides are TGTGCCTGGAGTGTACGGGGGGCTGAATTCTATGGCTACACCTTC.

In this sample, this clone turned up once. The chain couples TRBV4-1 to TRBJ1-2; TRBD1 might be the D (5 bases). Trimming cost V 1 base and J 7 bases, with 19 bases left between them. The CDR3 consists of 16 residues. Germline CDR1 is MGHRA and CDR2 is YSYEKL. This CDR3 is CASSQGGLGLKLGYTF. CDR3 sequence (DNA): TGCGCCAGCAGCCAAGGGGGCTTGGGACTTAAACTTGGCTACACCTTC.

The rearrangement uses TRBV11-2 and TRBJ1-1; 9 bases map to TRBD1. Germline-derived CDR1 and CDR2 are SGHAT and FQNNGV. Unmatched junction bases numbered 6, after V lost 5 bases and J lost 2 bases. The CDR3 has 15 amino acids. DNA of the CDR3: TGTGCCAGCAGCGGGCGGACAGGGGCTAACACTGAAGCTTTCTTT. The encoded protein is CASSGRTGANTEAFF.

The chain joins TRBV4-1 to TRBJ2-3, with a tentative D call TRBD2 (7 bases). The CDR3 spans 20 residues. Germline CDR1 and CDR2: MGHRA and YSYEKL. V was clipped by 0 bases and J by 2 bases, with 24 bases between them. CDR3 bases: TGCGCCAGCAGCCAAGATTTTCGCGGGGGACAATTGATTTCCACAGATACGCAGTATTTT. Protein product: CASSQDFRGGQLISTDTQYF.

The rearrangement joins TRBV4-1 to TRBJ1-5, with a weak D call TRBD1 (6 bases). V was trimmed by 0 bases and J by 4 bases, leaving 13 bases between them. Germline values: CDR1 MGHRA, CDR2 YSYEKL. The CDR3 sequence is 16 residues long. The CDR3 here is CASSQDLRQGNQPQHF. The CDR3 nucleotides are TGCGCCAGCAGCCAAGATTTACGGCAGGGGAATCAGCCCCAGCATTTT.

V is TRBV4-2 and J is TRBJ2-7; 12 bases agree with TRBD2. From germline, CDR1 is LGHNA and CDR2 YNFKEQ. V lost 5 bases to trimming and J lost 5 bases; unmatched junction nucleotides: 7. The CDR3 loop spans 15 amino acids. CDR3 sequence (DNA): TGTGCCAGCAGCGGTCCGGGACTAGCGGGCCACGAGCAGTACTTC. Its protein is CASSGPGLAGHEQYF.

The chain carries TRBV10-3 and TRBJ1-1; no reliable D call. V gave up 7 bases and J gave up 0 bases, with 9 bases separating them. The CDR3 loop spans 13 amino acids. From germline, CDR1 is ENHRY and CDR2 SYGVKD. CDR3: CAITFSVNTEAFF. The CDR3 coding sequence is TGTGCCATCACGTTTAGTGTGAACACTGAAGCTTTCTTT.

This sequence joins TRBV4-2 and TRBJ2-1; no clear D gene. CDR1 and CDR2 (germline): LGHNA, YNFKEQ. The V gene lost 3 bases and the J gene lost 7 bases, with 16 bases spanning the gap. This CDR3 contains 15 residues. The CDR3 DNA reads TGTGCCAGCAGCCAGTCGGGTAATGGTCGTAATGAGCAGTTCTTC. Amino acid sequence: CASSQSGNGRNEQFF.

The CDR3, as DNA: TGTGCCAGCAGCCCCTCAGGGACATATGGCTACACCTTC. It translates to CASSPSGTYGYTF. The chain has TRBV7-9 and TRBJ1-2; TRBD1 might be the D (6 bases). Germline V gives CDR1 SEHNR, CDR2 FQNEAQ (reference sequence). Between the trimmed V and J ends, which lost 5 bases and 5 bases, there was a span of 12 bases. The CDR3 covers 13 residues. Full variable domain (outside the CDR3, taken from reference TRBV7-9 and TRBJ1-2): DTGVSQNPRHKITKRGQNVTFRCDPISEHNRLYWYRQTLGQGPEFLTYFQNEAQLEKSRLLSDRFSAERPKGSFSTLEIQRTEQGDSAMYLCASSPSGTYGYTFGSGTRLTVV.

The genes are TRBV18 and TRBJ1-2; D call uncertain. CDR3 length equals 13 residues. In germline, CDR1 is KGHSH, CDR2 LQKENI. Trimming took off 2 bases at V and 8 bases at J, with 12 bases between the two ends. CDR3 in DNA: TGTGCCAGCTCACCATCGGATATGAGGGGCTACACCTTC. Translation: CASSPSDMRGYTF.

This chain connects TRBV7-2 to TRBJ2-6; the match to TRBD1 covers 8 bases. Germline trimming cut 4 bases from V and 3 bases from J; bases unmatched to any gene: 5. Germline V gene data show CDR1 as SGHTA and CDR2 as FQGNSA. The CDR3 runs 16 residues. The CDR3: CASSSRTGYGANVLTF. The DNA for the CDR3 is TGTGCCAGCAGCTCTCGGACAGGGTATGGGGCCAACGTCCTGACTTTC.

The V and J genes are TRBV28 and TRBJ2-5; the match to TRBD1 covers 8 bases. V shed 4 bases and J 2 bases; nucleotides not matched to a gene: 6. CDR3 size: 15 residues. Germline V gene sequence: CDR1 MDHEN, CDR2 SYDVKM. CDR3 in DNA: TGTGCCAGCAGTTCCCTACAGGGGGGACAAGAGACCCAGTACTTC. It specifies CASSSLQGGQETQYF.

The gene calls are TRBV4-1 and TRBJ1-1; 8 nucleotides agree with TRBD1. V trimming: 0 bases; J trimming: 5 bases; junction bases outside the gene matches: 11. The CDR3 has 17 residues. The germline V gene has CDR1 MGHRA and CDR2 YSYEKL. Here the CDR3 reads CASSQDQGQGEGTEAFF. Here the CDR3 DNA reads TGCGCCAGCAGCCAAGACCAAGGACAGGGCGAAGGTACTGAAGCTTTCTTT.

The rearrangement uses TRBV7-2 and TRBJ1-2, with D possibly TRBD1 on 6 matching bases. CDR1 is SGHTA, CDR2 FQGNSA, per germline. The CDR3 loop spans 16 amino acids. V was cut by 10 bases and J by 0 bases, with 21 bases left in between. The CDR3 reads CATAPDRPNPNYGYTF. CDR3 in DNA: TGTGCCACCGCACCTGACAGGCCTAATCCTAACTATGGCTACACCTTC.

The genes are TRBV27 and TRBJ2-7, with 7 positions matching TRBD2. J gave up 2 bases and V 6 bases, and 13 bases lay outside the gene matches. This CDR3 contains 16 residues. Germline CDR1 reads MNHEY; CDR2 reads SMNVEV (reference sequence). In DNA form, the CDR3 reads TGTGCCAGCAGCCCATCGGACGGGACTATAACCTACGAGCAGTACTTC. It codes for CASSPSDGTITYEQYF.

The chain has TRBV27 and TRBJ2-5; TRBD2 is a possible D gene (5 bases). In germline, CDR1 is MNHEY, CDR2 SMNVEV (reference sequence). V was shortened by 0 bases and J by 7 bases, with 21 bases between the two germline ends. This CDR3 is 17 amino acids long. The CDR3 DNA sequence: TGTGCCAGCAGTTTATCCCTCCACAGAGCTAAAGAGGGGACCCAGTACTTC. Translation gives CASSLSLHRAKEGTQYF.

In this sample, this clone turned up once. The CDR3 DNA reads as TGTGCCAGCAGCGCCTTACAGGAGAACTATGGCTACACCTTC. This sequence encodes CASSALQENYGYTF. The chain has TRBV9 and TRBJ1-2; tentatively, D is TRBD1 (5 bases). The V end was cut by 3 bases, the J end by 2 bases, with 11 bases between. The CDR3 spans 14 residues. Germline values: CDR1 SGDLS, CDR2 YYNGEE.

The gene calls are TRBV7-2 and TRBJ2-2, with 8 bases lining up with TRBD2. This CDR3 contains 15 residues. Trimming removed 6 bases from V and 2 bases from J; junction bases left unmatched: 5. In germline, CDR1 is SGHTA, CDR2 FQGNSA. The CDR3 nucleotides read TGTGCCAGCAGTCGGCGGGGGGTTAACACCGGGGAGCTGTTTTTT. Its translation: CASSRRGVNTGELFF.

The chain combines TRBV7-3 with TRBJ2-3; TRBD2 matches 9 bases. The CDR3 runs to 14 residues. V lost 5 bases and J lost 2; bases outside the gene matches: 2. Germline lookup yields CDR1 SGHTA and CDR2 FQGTGA. CDR3 protein: CASSAGGNTDTQYF. In nucleotides, the CDR3 is TGTGCCAGCAGCGCGGGGGGGAACACAGATACGCAGTATTTT.

The V call is TRBV5-6, the J call TRBJ1-2; TRBD1 is a possible D gene (5 bases). CDR1 SGHDT and CDR2 YYEEEE come from the germline V gene. The germline V and J ends were trimmed by 3 bases and 3 bases, with 27 bases remaining between them. The CDR3 spans 19 residues. CDR3 sequence: CASSSRSWAGKTPYYGYTF. The CDR3 DNA is TGTGCCAGCAGCTCCCGCTCGTGGGCAGGGAAGACCCCATACTATGGCTACACCTTC. Together with reference TRBV5-6 and TRBJ1-2, the CDR3 gives the full variable domain: DAGVTQSPTHLIKTRGQQVTLRCSPKSGHDTVSWYQQALGQGPQFIFQYYEEEERQRGNFPDRFSGHQFPNYSSELNVNALLLGDSALYLCASSSRSWAGKTPYYGYTFGSGTRLTVV.

This clone was seen a single time. The rearrangement uses TRBV28 and TRBJ1-4, with D possibly TRBD1 on 6 matching bases. The CDR3 has 15 amino acids. The germline V gene encodes CDR1 MDHEN and CDR2 SYDVKM. V lost 5 bases to trimming and J lost 6 bases, with 16 bases between them. CDR3 sequence reads: CASSVPGQGDEKLFF. The CDR3 DNA follows: TGTGCCAGCAGTGTACCGGGACAAGGCGATGAAAAACTGTTTTTT.

With regard to this clone: The same CDR3 also results from other DNA sequences found in this sample. The chain recombines TRBV5-4 with TRBJ1-1, with D tentatively TRBD1 (5 bases). The V gene lost 0 bases and the J gene lost 1 base, with 10 bases spanning the gap. Germline lookup yields CDR1 SGHNT and CDR2 YYREEE (reference sequence). The length of the CDR3 is 15 residues. The CDR3 protein is CASSLEWGANTEAFF. CDR3 nucleotides: TGTGCCAGCAGCTTGGAATGGGGCGCGAACACTGAAGCTTTCTTT.

This chain uses TRBV5-4 with TRBJ2-3, with 7 bases identical to TRBD2. The junction had 10 bases not matched to a gene; V was cut back by 3 bases and J by 3 bases. Germline assignment: CDR1 SGHNT and CDR2 YYREEE (reference sequence). The CDR3 length is 16 residues. CDR3 DNA: TGTGCCAGCAGCTCCCGGACTAGAGGGAGTACAGATACGCAGTATTTT. It codes for CASSSRTRGSTDTQYF.

This chain joins TRBV15 and TRBJ1-1; 9 bases agree with TRBD1. The trim removed 4 bases at V and 4 bases at J, leaving 4 bases unmatched. The CDR3 consists of 14 residues. Germline CDR1 and CDR2: LNHNV and YYDKDF (reference sequence). Written as DNA, the CDR3 is TGTGCCACCAGCAAGAGACAGGGGGTCACTGAAGCTTTCTTT. Protein: CATSKRQGVTEAFF.